This TCR beta chain derives from a study of cytomegalovirus exposure and HLA in healthy donors. Broader study findings: Cytomegalovirus association was listed for 164 TCR beta chains. Rarity marked most TCR sequences, yet some public TCRs occurred in many donors.

A roughly 120-subject validation cohort, separate from the roughly 680-subject first cohort, supplied the donors. On this clone: Its antigen remains unidentified.

Using immunoSEQ multiplex PCR, the repertoire was profiled, and TCRdb retains in-frame clones only, with some absent. The sample carries about 83,000 clones, 96% recorded once. The sequenced material came from PBMCs. The receptor was isolated from a woman under 30 in good health and CMV-seronegative.

The CDR3 here is CASSLGGVQETQYF. CDR3 DNA sequence: TGCGCCAGCAGCTTGGGAGGTGTCCAAGAGACCCAGTACTTC. The gene calls are TRBV5-1 and TRBJ2-5; the D is unclear. Looked up from germline, CDR1 is SGHRS and CDR2 is YFSETQ. The CDR3 has 14 residues. Trimming shortened V by 0 bases and J by 1 base, and 7 bases separated the two germline ends. Full variable domain (remainder filled in from reference TRBV5-1 and TRBJ2-5): KAGVTQTPRYLIKTRGQQVTLSCSPISGHRSVSWYQQTPGQGLQFLFEYFSETQRNKGNFPGRFSGRQFSNSRSEMNVSTLELGDSALYLCASSLGGVQETQYFGPGTRLLVL.